This T cell receptor (delta chain) emerged from a study of in vitro expanded adult blood gammadelta T cells (dated by TCRdb to the early 2020s). In terms of the full investigation: Sort purity ranged from about 94% to 100% Vgamma9Vdelta2 cells among T cells. The study compared the TCR repertoire of Vgamma9Vdelta2 T cells expanded in vitro with a mistletoe-extract drug against those expanded with HMBPP or zoledronate. The TCR repertoire analysis included a few subjects. Cells from each donor were stimulated separately with HMBPP, zoledronate or AbnobaViscum P, and the TRG and TRD CDR3 repertoires were sequenced for each condition. Findings and caveats that apply to the study as a whole: All repertoires derived from in vitro expanded cultures of healthy donor cells, not from mistletoe-treated patients. Each donor had a private TRDV2 repertoire shared between treatments, and in multidimensional scaling the TRD repertoires clustered by subject rather than by stimulant. CDR3 length, diversity and J usage of AbnobaViscum P-expanded Vgamma9Vdelta2 repertoires were found to be similar to those of HMBPP- and zoledronate-expanded repertoires, which suggested a polyclonal response. Top TRGV9 CDR3 clonotypes were largely public, being shared across donors and across all three stimulation conditions.

The sample's treatment or condition label, in plain terms: aminobisphosphonate causing endogenous IPP accumulation, 1 uM. Live CD3+ TCRgammadelta+ Vgamma9+ Vdelta2+ T cells were FACS-sorted on a FACS Aria III after expansion. PBMC were pulsed for one day with about 0.99 uM zoledronate, then washed three times before expansion. The cultures were expanded for roughly 13 days, and IL-2 was added again every 3 to 4 days. Following the one-day stimulant pulse, the cells were washed three times and then grown in medium with roughly 100 U/mL IL-2. Before culture, peripheral blood mononuclear cells were isolated by Lymphoprep gradient centrifugation and frozen in liquid nitrogen. From its cysteine to its phenylalanine, the CDR3 spans 21 amino acids. The only DNA kept is the CDR3, 63 bases in frame from the first base. CDR1 and CDR2 were assigned from the germline V gene as GEAIGNYY and EKD. This clone turned up a few times. Its antigen remains undetermined. A far larger clone is a single base away, which makes a read error likely.

Receptor amplification or capture employed 5' RACE. The RNeasy Micro Kit was used to extract RNA from around 9,500 sorted cells per sample. Libraries were built by template-switch reverse transcription followed by PCR amplification of the CDR3gamma and CDR3delta regions. Sequencing of the amplicons was done on an Illumina MiSeq with the V2 300 kit, which yielded 150 bp paired-end reads. The source study handled its data this way. FastQC version 0.11.8 was used to check read quality. Using MiXCR version 3.0.3, reads were aligned to GenBank TRG or TRD reference genes to build the CDR3 sequences. Default MiXCR parameters were applied, except that 3 rather than 5 consecutive nucleotides were used for TRDD assembly. Repertoire analyses, including normalized Shannon-Wiener diversity, clonotype tracking and multidimensional scaling, used VDJtools version 1.2.1 with default settings. Out-of-frame CDR3 sequences and those containing stop codons were excluded from analysis. TCRdb reprocessed the public data with the CATT caller; entries with the same nucleotide sequence were combined afterwards. The V and J calls come from TCRdb's annotation, not from the publication. Recorded for this sample are about 500 delta-chain clones; around 35% of them occurred a single time. Of the sample, roughly two fifths falls within the top ten clones.

Material: gamma-delta T cells from peripheral blood expanded in culture, obtained from an in vitro culture stimulated with zoledronate. The TCR sequence derives from an adult in good health. The chain couples TRDV2 to TRDJ1; no confident D gene assignment can be made. The nucleotide sequence reads TGTGCCAGTGACACCGTTCGTCAGCGAGTAACTGAGGCTCGGTACACCGATAAACTCATCTTT. The encoded protein is CASDTVRQRVTEARYTDKLIF.